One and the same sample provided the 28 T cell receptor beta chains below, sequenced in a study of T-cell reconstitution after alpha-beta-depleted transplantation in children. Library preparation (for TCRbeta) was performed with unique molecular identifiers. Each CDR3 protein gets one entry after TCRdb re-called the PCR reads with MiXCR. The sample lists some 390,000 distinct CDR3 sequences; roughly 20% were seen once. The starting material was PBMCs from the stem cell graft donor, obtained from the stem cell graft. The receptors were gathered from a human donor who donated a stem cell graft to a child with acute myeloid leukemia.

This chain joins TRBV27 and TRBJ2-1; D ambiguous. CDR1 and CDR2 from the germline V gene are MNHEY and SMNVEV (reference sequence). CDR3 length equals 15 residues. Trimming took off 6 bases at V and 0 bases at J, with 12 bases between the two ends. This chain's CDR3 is CASRDRQSSYNEQFF. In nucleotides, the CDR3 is TGTGCCAGCAGGGATCGGCAGAGCTCCTACAATGAGCAGTTCTTC.

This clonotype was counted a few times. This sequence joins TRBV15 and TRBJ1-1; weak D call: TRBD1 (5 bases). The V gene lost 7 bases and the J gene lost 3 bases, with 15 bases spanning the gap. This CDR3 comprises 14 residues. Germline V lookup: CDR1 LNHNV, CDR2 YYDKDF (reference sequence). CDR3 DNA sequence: TGTGCCACCACCCTGGGGGAGAGGGACACTGAAGCTTTCTTT. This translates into CATTLGERDTEAFF.

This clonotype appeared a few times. The CDR3 region has the DNA TGTGCCAGCAGTTACTCCTCTAGCGGGACCACAGATACGCAGTATTTT. It encodes CASSYSSSGTTDTQYF. V gene TRBV6-5 combines with J gene TRBJ2-3; TRBD2 agrees at 9 bases. Germline V gene lookup returns CDR1 MNHEY and CDR2 SVGAGI. V lost 0 bases to trimming and J lost 2 bases; unmatched junction nucleotides: 3. This CDR3 has 16 residues.

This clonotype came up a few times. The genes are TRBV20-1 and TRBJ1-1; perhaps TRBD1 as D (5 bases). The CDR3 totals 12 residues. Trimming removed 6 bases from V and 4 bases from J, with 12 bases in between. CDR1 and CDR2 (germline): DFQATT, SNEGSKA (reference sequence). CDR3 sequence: CSAPGLATEAFF. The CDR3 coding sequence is TGCAGTGCCCCAGGGTTAGCCACTGAAGCTTTCTTT.

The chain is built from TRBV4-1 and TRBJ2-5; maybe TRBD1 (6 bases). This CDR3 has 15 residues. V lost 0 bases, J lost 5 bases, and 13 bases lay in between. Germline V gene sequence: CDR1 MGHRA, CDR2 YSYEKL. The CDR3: CASSQELRGPETQYF. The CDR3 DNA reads TGCGCCAGCAGCCAAGAACTCAGGGGCCCGGAGACCCAGTACTTC.

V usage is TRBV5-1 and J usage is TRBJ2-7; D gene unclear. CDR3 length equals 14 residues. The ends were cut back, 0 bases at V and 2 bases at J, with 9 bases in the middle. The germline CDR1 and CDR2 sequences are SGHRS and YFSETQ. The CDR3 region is CASSLGWATYEQYF. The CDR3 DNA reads TGCGCCAGCAGCTTGGGGTGGGCAACCTACGAGCAGTACTTC.

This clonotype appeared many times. The CDR3 reads CSARPGEGYEQYF. CDR3 DNA sequence: TGCAGTGCTAGACCAGGGGAGGGGTACGAGCAGTACTTC. The chain combines TRBV20-1 with TRBJ2-7; TRBD2 might be the D (7 bases). The CDR3 runs to 13 residues. Deletions cut 2 bases from V and 4 bases from J, with 12 bases between. Germline-derived CDR1 and CDR2 are DFQATT and SNEGSKA (reference sequence).

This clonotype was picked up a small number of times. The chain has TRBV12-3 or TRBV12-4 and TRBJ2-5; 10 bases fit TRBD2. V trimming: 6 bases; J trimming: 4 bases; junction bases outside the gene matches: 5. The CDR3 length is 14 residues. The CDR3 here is CASRLAGASETQYF. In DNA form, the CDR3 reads TGTGCCAGCAGGCTAGCGGGAGCATCAGAGACCCAGTACTTC.

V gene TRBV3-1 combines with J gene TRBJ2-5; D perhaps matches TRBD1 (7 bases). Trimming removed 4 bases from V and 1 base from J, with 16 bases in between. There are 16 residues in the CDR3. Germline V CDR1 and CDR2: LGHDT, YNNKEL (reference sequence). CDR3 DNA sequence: TGTGCCAGCAGCCCGCGGGACAGATGGGGCCAAGAGACCCAGTACTTC. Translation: CASSPRDRWGQETQYF.

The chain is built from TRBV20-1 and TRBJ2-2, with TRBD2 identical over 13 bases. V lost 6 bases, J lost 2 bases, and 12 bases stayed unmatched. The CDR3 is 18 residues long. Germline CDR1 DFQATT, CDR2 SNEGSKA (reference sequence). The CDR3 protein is CSAQGLAGRGPNTGELFF. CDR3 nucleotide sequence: TGCAGTGCCCAGGGACTAGCGGGGAGAGGGCCCAACACCGGGGAGCTGTTTTTT.

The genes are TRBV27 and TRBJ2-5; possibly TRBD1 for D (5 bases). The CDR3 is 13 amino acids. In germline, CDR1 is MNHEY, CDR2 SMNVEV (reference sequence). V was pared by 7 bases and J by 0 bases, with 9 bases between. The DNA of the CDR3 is TGTGCCAGCAAGACAGCGAACCAAGAGACCCAGTACTTC. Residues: CASKTANQETQYF.

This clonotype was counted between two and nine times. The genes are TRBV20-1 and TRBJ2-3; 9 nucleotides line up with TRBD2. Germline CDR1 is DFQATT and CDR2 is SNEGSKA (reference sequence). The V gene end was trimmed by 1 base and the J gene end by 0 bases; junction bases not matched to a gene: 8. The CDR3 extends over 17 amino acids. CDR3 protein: CSARAFSSGVSTDTQYF. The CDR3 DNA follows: TGCAGTGCTAGAGCGTTTTCTAGCGGGGTTAGCACAGATACGCAGTATTTT.

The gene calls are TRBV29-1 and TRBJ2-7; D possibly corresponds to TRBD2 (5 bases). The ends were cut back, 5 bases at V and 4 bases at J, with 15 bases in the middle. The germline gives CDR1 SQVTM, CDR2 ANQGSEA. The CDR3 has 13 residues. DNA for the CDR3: TGCAGCGTTACGGCTGGCGGGTTGTACGAGCAGTACTTC. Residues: CSVTAGGLYEQYF.

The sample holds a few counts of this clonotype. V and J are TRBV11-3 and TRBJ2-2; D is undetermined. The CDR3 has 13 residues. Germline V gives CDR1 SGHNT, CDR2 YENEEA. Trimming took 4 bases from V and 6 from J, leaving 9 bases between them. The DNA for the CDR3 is TGTGCCAGCAGCTCGGTGAGGTCCGGGGAGCTGTTTTTT. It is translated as CASSSVRSGELFF. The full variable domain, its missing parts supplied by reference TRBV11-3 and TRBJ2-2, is EAGVVQSPRYKIIEKKQPVAFWCNPISGHNTLYWYLQNLGQGPELLIRYENEEAVDDSQLPKDRFSAERLKGVDSTLKIQPAELGDSAVYLCASSSVRSGELFFGEGSRLTVL.

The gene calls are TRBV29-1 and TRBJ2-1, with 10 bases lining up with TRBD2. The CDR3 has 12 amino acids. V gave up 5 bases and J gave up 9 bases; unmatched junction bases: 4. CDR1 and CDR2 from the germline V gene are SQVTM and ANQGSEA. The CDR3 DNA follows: TGCAGCGTTTGGCTAGCGGGAGTTGAGCAGTTCTTC. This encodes CSVWLAGVEQFF.

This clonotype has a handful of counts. CDR3 nucleotides: TGTGCCAGCAGCCGTAGAGGGGGACTAGCGGTATACCAAGAGACCCAGTACTTC. Translation: CASSRRGGLAVYQETQYF. The chain recombines TRBV12-3 or TRBV12-4 with TRBJ2-5; 11 nucleotides line up with TRBD2. The CDR3 has 18 residues. V shed 6 bases, J shed 0 bases, and the junction held 12 bases outside the gene matches.

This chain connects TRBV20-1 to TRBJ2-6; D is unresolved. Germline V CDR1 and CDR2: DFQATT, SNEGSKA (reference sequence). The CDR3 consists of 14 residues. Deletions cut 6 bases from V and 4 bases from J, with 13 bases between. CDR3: CSAPRRSGANVLTF. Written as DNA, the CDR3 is TGCAGTGCCCCCCGGCGGAGCGGGGCCAACGTCCTGACTTTC.

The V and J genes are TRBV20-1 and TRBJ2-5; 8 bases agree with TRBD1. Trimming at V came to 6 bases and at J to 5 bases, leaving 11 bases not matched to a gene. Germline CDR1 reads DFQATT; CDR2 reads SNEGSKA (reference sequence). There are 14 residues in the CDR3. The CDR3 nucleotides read TGCAGTGCCCCGAACAGGGGGACGGACGAGACCCAGTACTTC. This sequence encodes CSAPNRGTDETQYF.

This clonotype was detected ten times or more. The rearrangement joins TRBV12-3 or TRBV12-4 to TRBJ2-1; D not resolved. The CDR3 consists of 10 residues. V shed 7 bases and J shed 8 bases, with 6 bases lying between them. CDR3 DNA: TGTGCCAGCACCGGAGATGAGCAGTTCTTC. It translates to CASTGDEQFF.

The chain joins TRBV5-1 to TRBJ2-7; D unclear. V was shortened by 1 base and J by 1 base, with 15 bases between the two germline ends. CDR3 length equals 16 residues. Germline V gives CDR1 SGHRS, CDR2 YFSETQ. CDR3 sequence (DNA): TGCGCCAGCAGCTTGTACGGCAGGCTCGGGTCCTACGAGCAGTACTTC. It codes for CASSLYGRLGSYEQYF.

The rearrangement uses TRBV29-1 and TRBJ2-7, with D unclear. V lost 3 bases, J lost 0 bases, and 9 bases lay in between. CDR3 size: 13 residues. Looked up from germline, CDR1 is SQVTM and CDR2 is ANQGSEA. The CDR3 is CSVEDGNSYEQYF. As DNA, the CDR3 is TGCAGCGTTGAGGACGGAAACTCCTACGAGCAGTACTTC.

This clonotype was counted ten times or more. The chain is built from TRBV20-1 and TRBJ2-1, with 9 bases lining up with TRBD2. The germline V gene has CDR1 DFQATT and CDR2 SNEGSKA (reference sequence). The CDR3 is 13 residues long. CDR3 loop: CAGRLAGRGEQFF. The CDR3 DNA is TGCGCAGGGCGTCTAGCGGGAAGGGGTGAGCAGTTCTTC.

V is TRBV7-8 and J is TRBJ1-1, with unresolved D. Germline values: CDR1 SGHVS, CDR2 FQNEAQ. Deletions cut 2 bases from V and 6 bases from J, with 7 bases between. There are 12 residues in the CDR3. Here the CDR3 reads CASSLMEPEAFF. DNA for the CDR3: TGTGCCAGCAGCTTAATGGAACCTGAAGCTTTCTTT.

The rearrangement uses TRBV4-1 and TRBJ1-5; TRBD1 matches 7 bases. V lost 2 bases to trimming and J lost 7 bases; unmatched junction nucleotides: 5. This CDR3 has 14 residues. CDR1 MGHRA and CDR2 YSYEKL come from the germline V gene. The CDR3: CASSQRQGPQPQHF. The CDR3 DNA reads TGCGCCAGCAGCCAACGACAGGGACCCCAGCCCCAGCATTTT.

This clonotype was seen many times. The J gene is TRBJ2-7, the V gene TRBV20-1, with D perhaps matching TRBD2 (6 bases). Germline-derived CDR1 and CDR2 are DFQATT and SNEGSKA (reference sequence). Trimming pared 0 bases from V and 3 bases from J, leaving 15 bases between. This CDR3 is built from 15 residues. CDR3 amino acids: CSARDNGSPFYEQYF. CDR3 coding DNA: TGCAGTGCTAGAGATAACGGGAGCCCTTTCTACGAGCAGTACTTC.

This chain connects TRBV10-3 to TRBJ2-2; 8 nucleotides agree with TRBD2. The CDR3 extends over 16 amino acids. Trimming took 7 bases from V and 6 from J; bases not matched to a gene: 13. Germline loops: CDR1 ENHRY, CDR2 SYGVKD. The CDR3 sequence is CAITTVSGRAAGELFF. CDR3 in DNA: TGTGCCATCACGACCGTCAGCGGGAGAGCTGCCGGGGAGCTGTTTTTT.

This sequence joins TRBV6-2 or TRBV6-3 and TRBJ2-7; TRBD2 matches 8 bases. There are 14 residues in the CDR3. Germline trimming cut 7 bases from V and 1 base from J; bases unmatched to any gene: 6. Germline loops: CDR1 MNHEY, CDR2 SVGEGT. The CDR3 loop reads CASIPAGGSYEQYF. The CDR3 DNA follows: TGTGCCAGCATCCCCGCGGGAGGTTCCTACGAGCAGTACTTC.

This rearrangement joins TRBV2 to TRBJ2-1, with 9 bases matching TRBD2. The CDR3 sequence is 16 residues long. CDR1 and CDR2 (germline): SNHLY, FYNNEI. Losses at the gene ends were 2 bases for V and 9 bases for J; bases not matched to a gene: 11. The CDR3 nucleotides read TGTGCCAGCAGTGAATCCCCCCTAGCGGGACGACGTGAGCAGTTCTTC. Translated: CASSESPLAGRREQFF.